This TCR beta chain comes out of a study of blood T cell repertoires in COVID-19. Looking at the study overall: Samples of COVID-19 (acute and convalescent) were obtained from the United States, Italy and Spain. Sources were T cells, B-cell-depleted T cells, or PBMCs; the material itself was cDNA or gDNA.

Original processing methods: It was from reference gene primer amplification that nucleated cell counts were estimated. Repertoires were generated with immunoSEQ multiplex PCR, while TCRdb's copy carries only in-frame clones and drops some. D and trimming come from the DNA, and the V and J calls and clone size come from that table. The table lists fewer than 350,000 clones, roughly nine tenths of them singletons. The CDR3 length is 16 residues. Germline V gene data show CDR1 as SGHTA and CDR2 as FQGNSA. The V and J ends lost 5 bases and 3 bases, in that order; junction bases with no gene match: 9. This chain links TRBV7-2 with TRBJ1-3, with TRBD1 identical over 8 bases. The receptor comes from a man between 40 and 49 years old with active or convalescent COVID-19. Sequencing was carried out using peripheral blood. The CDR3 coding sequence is TGTGCCAGCAGCCCCTCCCAGGGGGCTGATGGAAACACCATATATTTT. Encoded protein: CASSPSQGADGNTIYF.